This entry features one TCR beta chain sequence. This clone's antigen is unknown. Base qualities are not recorded, but no much larger clone differs from it by a single base. CDR1 SNHLY and CDR2 FYNNEI were looked up in the germline V gene. The CDR3 sequence holds 13 residues, the cysteine and phenylalanine included. Only the CDR3 DNA stays, 39 bases, in frame from base 1. Cut back by 8 bases and 0 bases, the V and J ends lie 9 bases apart. CD8 naive samples consisted of CD45RO-negative cells that were positively selected for CCR7, yielding a CD45RA+CCR7+ population without TemRA cells. The donors were healthy, HIV-negative adults with no recently reported acute infections or vaccinations. All donors were Caucasian adults living in Nashville, Tennessee, USA. Blood was collected by leukapheresis, and PBMCs were isolated by Ficoll-Histopaque density gradient centrifugation and then cryopreserved in liquid nitrogen vapor phase. Analytical flow cytometry was used to check the purity and quantity of each magnetically sorted T cell population. From each sorted fraction, genomic DNA was isolated and quantified by UV absorbance on a Nanodrop 2000c.

This sample was taken from a study of shared clonotypes between healthy human individuals (dated by TCRdb to 2020 to 2021). With regard to the full study: A couple of women and three men aged 18 to 49 years were included in the cohort. To estimate repertoire size and how much clonotypes are shared between individuals, the study performed deep sequencing of blood TCR repertoires from about five healthy adults. To increase sequencing depth and limit assay-specific biases, different laboratories used diverse techniques to prepare libraries and sequence TCR repertoires. For each donor, CD4 naive and CD4 memory were each given three plates, CD8 naive was given two plates, and CD8 memory was given one plate. Between about 0.8 and 9.5 billion PBMCs per donor were obtained by leukapheresis. Results the study describes overall, beyond this receptor: Because the study included only a small number of donors, the genetic and exposure-history diversity represented was limited. Incomplete sequencing was indicated by rarefaction of sorted-subset datasets, despite the large sequencing depth. Across several donors, around 5.4% of naive CD4, roughly 3.5% of naive CD8, about 2% of memory CD4, and roughly 0.41% of memory CD8 clonotypes were shared. Compared with non-shared clonotypes, clonotypes shared by all four sorted-subset donors had higher generation probabilities. Naive subsets generally had larger estimated clonotype richness than memory subsets did. Sampling was restricted to blood, and TCR repertoires in tissue are likely to differ from TCR repertoires in blood. Pairwise subsampling led to the expectation that sequencing depth would affect the degree of clonotype sharing among donors.

TCR CDR3 regions were amplified from genomic DNA by multiplex PCR using the deep immunoSEQ assay. Genomic DNA extracted from each cell subset was distributed evenly over all wells of several immunoSEQ 96-well plates, and each plate served as one replicate. For sorted subsets, roughly 200 ng of genomic DNA, equivalent to around 31,000 T cell genomes, went into each replicate PCR. Purified libraries were quantified with a Qubit 3.0 fluorometer, sized on a Bioanalyzer 2100, and re-quantified with the KAPA Library Quantification kit. A separate single-read 150-cycle Illumina NextSeq 550 flow cell was used to sequence each immunoSEQ 96-well plate. As for how the authors treated the data: The immunoSEQ output contained only junctional sequences without quality scores, so filtering could not match that applied to full-length reads. Sequences were annotated with PyIR, a Python wrapper for IgBLAST v1.9, using IMGT germline references to assign V/J genes and CDR3. Reads with weak V/J assignments (E-value above 1e-6), missing CDR3, stop codons, out-of-frame junctions, or ambiguous translated residues were removed. A V3J clonotype was defined by an identical inferred V gene, J gene, and CDR3 amino acid sequence. To compute the percentage overlap between repertoires, the number of shared unique clonotypes was divided by the size of the smaller repertoire. Richness of each repertoire was evaluated using RTK rarefaction, the Chao1 estimator, and Recon v2.1 estimates of unobserved clonotypes. For all TCRbeta clonotypes obtained by the gDNA method from several donors, generation probabilities were computed with OLGA. TCRdb provides this immuneACCESS table in a form limited to in-frame rearrangements. Some clones are lacking; in checked studies, under half of them reflect an unresolved V gene, and why the rest are absent is not known. V and J calls and clone size are those listed in that table; D and trimming were worked out from the DNA. In all, the sample holds hundreds of thousands of clones, and about 96% of those were seen once. Of the sample, approximately 0.1% is held by the ten largest clones.

The sequence is built from TRBV2 and TRBJ2-3, with TRBD2 tentatively as D gene (5 bases match). Sequenced: naive CD8+ T cells sorted from blood. What the cell subset or site label conveys for this sample: CD45RA+CCR7+. The receptor's source is a woman aged 25 to 39 in good health. The CDR3 region has the sequence CASERGSTDTQYF. The bases read TGTGCCAGCGAAAGAGGGAGCACAGATACGCAGTATTTT.